A selection of T cell receptor beta chains follows, all from one sample in a study of cytomegalovirus exposure and HLA in healthy donors. Some clones are missing from TCRdb's copy, which holds only in-frame ones; the method was immunoSEQ multiplex PCR. The table lists about 150,000 clones, roughly 78% of them singletons. Sequencing was done on a sample of PBMCs. The receptor source for this set is a middle-aged man in good health and CMV-seropositive. The conserved cysteine and the conserved F or W are not part of the CDR3 here. The D gene is left open where the match is weak.

d_call,j_call,v_call,cdr3_aa
TRBD1,TRBJ2-5,TRBV28,ASSWVGQKQETQY
.,TRBJ2-2,TRBV18,ASSPLYIMNTGELF
.,TRBJ1-5,TRBV5-1,ASSIGEFGQPQH
TRBD2,TRBJ2-7,TRBV10-3,AISGERGGSGIAVGEQY
.,TRBJ1-6,TRBV5-1,ASSLTGRHHNSPLH
TRBD1,TRBJ2-7,TRBV9,ASSVGTGAYGEQY
.,TRBJ2-1,TRBV21-1,ASRSDLAGTIQFEQF
.,TRBJ2-5,TRBV18,ASSPSTGTFSQTQY
.,TRBJ1-3,TRBV4-2,ASSQVGGAGDLHSGNTIY
.,TRBJ2-7,TRBV6-5,AALGGLTYEQY
TRBD1,TRBJ2-7,TRBV5-1,ASTRDRGYEQY
TRBD1,TRBJ1-1,TRBV5-1,ASSLVEDRDAEAF
.,TRBJ1-1,TRBV5-1,ASTSETMNTEAF
.,TRBJ2-1,TRBV5-1,ASSLAESSYNEQF
.,TRBJ1-2,TRBV6-1,ASSEQYRVVAHYGYT
TRBD2,TRBJ2-7,TRBV29-1,SVEDPGGTTYEQY
TRBD2,TRBJ2-7,TRBV6-1,ASSGSASGGTGYEQY
.,TRBJ1-2,TRBV6-5,ASSSTEGRDYGYT
TRBD2,TRBJ2-1,TRBV19,ASTGLAGTAYNEQF
.,TRBJ2-1,TRBV19,ASRQQGSRTYNEQF
TRBD2,TRBJ2-1,TRBV27,ASNSGAGGYNEQF
TRBD1,TRBJ1-5,TRBV7-9,ASSLTGVNQPQH
TRBD2,TRBJ2-1,TRBV13,ASSRPSGEGGEQF
TRBD2,TRBJ2-4,TRBV5-1,ASSLGVQRGISIQY
.,TRBJ1-5,TRBV28,ASSPGSHQPQH
TRBD1,TRBJ1-1,TRBV5-1,ASGQGAGFEAF
TRBD2,TRBJ2-1,TRBV10-3,AISRLAGDNEQF
.,TRBJ1-3,TRBV6-6,ASTRGEPTSGNTIY
TRBD1,TRBJ1-2,TRBV7-9,ASSSGTGNYGYT
.,TRBJ1-2,TRBV5-1,ASSSPGSDYGYT
TRBD2,TRBJ2-7,TRBV5-1,ASSLLPAGGDEQY
.,TRBJ1-4,TRBV5-6,ASSLQGGSEKLF
.,TRBJ2-7,TRBV27,ASSRRGSSYEQY
TRBD1,TRBJ2-7,TRBV5-1,ASSRDRGAYEQY
TRBD1,TRBJ2-5,TRBV13,ASSQTGVLRETQY
.,TRBJ1-1,TRBV6-1,ASSPSPYSEAF
.,TRBJ2-3,TRBV4-1,ASQGSGTDTQY
.,TRBJ2-3,TRBV25-1,ASSDTGSWTDTQY
.,TRBJ1-1,TRBV6-5,ASSYGALNTEAF
TRBD2,TRBJ2-3,TRBV6-5,ASSYSRAGVDTQY
.,TRBJ2-7,TRBV23-1,ASSRAGLIRQDEQY
TRBD1,TRBJ1-1,TRBV15,ATVLDRGDTKAF
.,TRBJ1-1,TRBV6-5,ASSYSGARTEAF
TRBD1,TRBJ1-3,TRBV7-2,ASSRGTGKGNTIY
TRBD1,TRBJ2-5,TRBV7-9,SSSLWTGTGQETQY
TRBD2,TRBJ2-2,TRBV12-5,ASGLAGGGRTGELF
.,TRBJ2-5,TRBV13,ASSFRQGRGRGTQY
.,TRBJ1-1,TRBV18,ASSPPPGGGDTEAF
.,TRBJ1-5,TRBV2,ASGEQGSGNQPQH
.,TRBJ1-5,TRBV5-8,ASSLYGSSNQPQH
.,TRBJ1-1,TRBV5-8,ASSSSGGNTEAF
.,TRBJ1-5,TRBV19,ASSTDPSTGLGNQPQH
.,TRBJ1-2,TRBV5-6,ASSLDRAPGYT